The rows below give T cell receptor beta chains drawn from one sample of a study of T cells in Graves' hyperthyroidism and ophthalmopathy. TCRdb called the multiplex PCR reads again in MiXCR, with one record for every CDR3 protein. The data contain approximately 430,000 distinct CDR3 sequences, roughly 14% of them singletons. Sequenced sample: blood. These TCRs come from a man in his late teens or twenties with Graves' ophthalmopathy. The CDR3 runs from the conserved cysteine through the conserved F or W. The D gene is left open where the match is weak. Size tells how often a clone was seen (once, few, many) or the class of an expanded clone, and some rows leave it out.

v_gene: TRBV19; d_gene: TRBD2; abundance: .; j_gene: TRBJ2-5; CDR3aa: CASSWASGDPARQETQYF; CDR3nt: TGTGCCAGTAGTTGGGCTAGCGGGGACCCAGCGAGGCAAGAGACCCAGTACTTC
v_gene: TRBV4-1; d_gene: .; abundance: many; j_gene: TRBJ2-1; CDR3aa: CASSQVNLVSYNEQFF; CDR3nt: TGCGCCAGCAGCCAAGTCAACCTCGTCTCCTACAATGAGCAGTTCTTC
v_gene: TRBV20-1; d_gene: .; abundance: many; j_gene: TRBJ1-3; CDR3aa: CSARDTLSGNTIYF; CDR3nt: TGCAGTGCTAGAGATACCCTCTCTGGAAACACCATATATTTT
v_gene: TRBV7-2; d_gene: .; abundance: many; j_gene: TRBJ2-7; CDR3aa: CASSSPLVYEQYF; CDR3nt: TGTGCCAGCAGCTCCCCTTTAGTCTACGAGCAGTACTTC
v_gene: TRBV29-1; d_gene: TRBD2; abundance: many; j_gene: TRBJ2-1; CDR3aa: CSVEGFEGTSAYNEQFF; CDR3nt: TGCAGCGTTGAGGGGTTCGAGGGGACTAGCGCCTACAATGAGCAGTTCTTC
v_gene: TRBV11-2; d_gene: TRBD1; abundance: many; j_gene: TRBJ2-5; CDR3aa: CASSLGSGQLQTQYF; CDR3nt: TGTGCCAGCAGCTTAGGCTCGGGACAGCTGCAGACCCAGTACTTC
v_gene: TRBV3-1; d_gene: TRBD2; abundance: few; j_gene: TRBJ2-7; CDR3aa: CASSQGITSGSLNGEYF; CDR3nt: TGTGCCAGCAGCCAAGGTATTACTAGCGGGAGTCTAAACGGAGAGTACTTC
v_gene: TRBV2; d_gene: .; abundance: many; j_gene: TRBJ2-7; CDR3aa: CASTTDSYEQYF; CDR3nt: TGTGCCAGCACCACAGACTCCTACGAGCAGTACTTC
v_gene: TRBV28; d_gene: TRBD1; abundance: many; j_gene: TRBJ2-7; CDR3aa: CASSLPGGFNEQYF; CDR3nt: TGTGCCAGCAGTTTGCCAGGGGGCTTCAACGAGCAGTACTTC
v_gene: TRBV6-1; d_gene: TRBD1; abundance: many; j_gene: TRBJ2-7; CDR3aa: CASNDRDRGLYEQYF; CDR3nt: TGTGCCAGCAATGACCGGGACAGGGGGCTTTACGAGCAGTACTTC
v_gene: TRBV5-1; d_gene: .; abundance: many; j_gene: TRBJ1-1; CDR3aa: CASSLGNMNTEAFF; CDR3nt: TGCGCCAGCAGCTTAGGGAACATGAACACTGAAGCTTTCTTT
v_gene: TRBV20-1; d_gene: TRBD1; abundance: many; j_gene: TRBJ2-3; CDR3aa: CSATDRARFDTQYF; CDR3nt: TGCAGTGCTACCGACAGGGCCAGGTTTGATACGCAGTATTTT
v_gene: TRBV7-9; d_gene: .; abundance: many; j_gene: TRBJ1-1; CDR3aa: CASSLVGINTEAFF; CDR3nt: TGTGCCAGCAGCTTAGTAGGGATAAACACTGAAGCTTTCTTT
v_gene: TRBV12-3/TRBV12-4; d_gene: TRBD2; abundance: many; j_gene: TRBJ2-5; CDR3aa: CASRISGGGETQYF; CDR3nt: TGTGCCAGCAGGATTAGCGGGGGGGGAGAGACCCAGTACTTC
v_gene: TRBV9; d_gene: TRBD2; abundance: .; j_gene: TRBJ2-4; CDR3aa: CASSASGSMDHIQYF; CDR3nt: TGTGCCAGCAGCGCTAGCGGGAGTATGGACCACATTCAGTACTTC
v_gene: TRBV29-1; d_gene: TRBD2; abundance: many; j_gene: TRBJ2-1; CDR3aa: CSVGGTSVHEQFF; CDR3nt: TGCAGCGTAGGGGGGACTAGCGTACATGAGCAGTTCTTC